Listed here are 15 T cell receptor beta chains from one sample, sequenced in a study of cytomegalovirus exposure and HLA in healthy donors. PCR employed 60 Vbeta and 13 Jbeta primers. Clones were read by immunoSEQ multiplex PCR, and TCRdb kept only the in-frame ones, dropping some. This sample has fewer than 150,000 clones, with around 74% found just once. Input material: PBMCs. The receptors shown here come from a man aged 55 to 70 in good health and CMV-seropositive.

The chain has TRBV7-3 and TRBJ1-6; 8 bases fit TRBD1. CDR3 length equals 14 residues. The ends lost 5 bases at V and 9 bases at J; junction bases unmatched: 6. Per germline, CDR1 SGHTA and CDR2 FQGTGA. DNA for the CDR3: TGTGCCAGCAGCCGAGGGACAGGCAGTTCACCCCTCCACTTT. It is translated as CASSRGTGSSPLHF.

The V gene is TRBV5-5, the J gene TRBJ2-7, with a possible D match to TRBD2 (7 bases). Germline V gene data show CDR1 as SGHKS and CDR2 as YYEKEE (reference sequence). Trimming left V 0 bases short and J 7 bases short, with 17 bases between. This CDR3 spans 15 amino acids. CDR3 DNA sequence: TGTGCCAGCAGCTTGGAAGGGGGAGGGGCGTGGGAGCAGTACTTC. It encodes CASSLEGGGAWEQYF.

The CDR3 DNA reads as TGTGCCAGTAGTACCCTGGACTCCTACTCTGGAAACACCATATATTTT. Its protein is CASSTLDSYSGNTIYF. J is TRBJ1-3 and V is TRBV19; D gene unclear. In germline, CDR1 is LNHDA, CDR2 SQIVND (reference sequence). This CDR3 is 16 amino acids long. V gave up 4 bases and J gave up 0 bases, with 13 bases separating them.

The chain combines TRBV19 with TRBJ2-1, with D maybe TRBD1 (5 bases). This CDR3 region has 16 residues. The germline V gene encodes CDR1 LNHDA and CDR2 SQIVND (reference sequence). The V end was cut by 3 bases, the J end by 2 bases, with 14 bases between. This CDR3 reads CASSMLGRATYNEQFF. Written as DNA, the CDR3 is TGTGCCAGTAGTATGTTGGGCAGGGCAACCTACAATGAGCAGTTCTTC.

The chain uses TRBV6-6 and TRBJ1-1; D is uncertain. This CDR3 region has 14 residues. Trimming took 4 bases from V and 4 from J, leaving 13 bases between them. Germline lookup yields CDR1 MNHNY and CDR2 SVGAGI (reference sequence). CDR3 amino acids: CASSSEAGGTEAFF. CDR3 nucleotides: TGTGCCAGCAGTTCCGAGGCGGGTGGCACTGAAGCTTTCTTT.

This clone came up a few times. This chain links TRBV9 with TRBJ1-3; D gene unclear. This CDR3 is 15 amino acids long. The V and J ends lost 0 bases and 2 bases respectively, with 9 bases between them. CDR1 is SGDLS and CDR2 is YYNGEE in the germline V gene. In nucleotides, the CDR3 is TGTGCCAGCAGCGTAGAGCCGGGTACTGGAAACACCATATATTTT. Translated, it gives CASSVEPGTGNTIYF.

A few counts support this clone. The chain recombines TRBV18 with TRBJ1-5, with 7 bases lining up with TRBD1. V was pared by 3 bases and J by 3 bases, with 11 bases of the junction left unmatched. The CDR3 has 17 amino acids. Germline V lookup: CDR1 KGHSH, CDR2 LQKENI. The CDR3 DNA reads TGTGCCAGCTCACCGGGGACAGCCCTCGACTACAATCAGCCCCAGCATTTT. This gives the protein CASSPGTALDYNQPQHF.

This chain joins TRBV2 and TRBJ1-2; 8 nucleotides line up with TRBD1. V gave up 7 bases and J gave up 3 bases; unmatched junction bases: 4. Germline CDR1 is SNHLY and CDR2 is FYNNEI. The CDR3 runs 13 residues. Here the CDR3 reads CASTGQGYYGYTF. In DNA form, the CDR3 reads TGTGCCAGCACCGGACAGGGATACTATGGCTACACCTTC.

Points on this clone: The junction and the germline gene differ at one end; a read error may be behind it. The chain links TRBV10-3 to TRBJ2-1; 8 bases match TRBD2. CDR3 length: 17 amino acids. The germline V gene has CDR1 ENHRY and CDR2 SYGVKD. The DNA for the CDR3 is TGTGCCAGCAGTACAATAGCGGGGCGGAGCTCCTACAATGAGCAGTTCTTC. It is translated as CASSTIAGRSSYNEQFF.

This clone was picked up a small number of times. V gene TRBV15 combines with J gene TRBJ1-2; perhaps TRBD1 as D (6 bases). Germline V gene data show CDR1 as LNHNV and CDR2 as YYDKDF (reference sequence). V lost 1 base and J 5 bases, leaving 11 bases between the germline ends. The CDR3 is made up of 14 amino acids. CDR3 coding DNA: TGTGCCACCAGCAGAGCGGGCAGGGGTTATGGCTACACCTTC. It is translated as CATSRAGRGYGYTF.

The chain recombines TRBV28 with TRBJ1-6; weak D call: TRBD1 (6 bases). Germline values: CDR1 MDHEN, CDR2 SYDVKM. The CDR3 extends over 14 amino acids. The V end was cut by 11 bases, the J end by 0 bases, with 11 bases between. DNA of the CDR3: TGTGCCTGTACAGGGAGCTCCTATAATTCACCCCTCCACTTT. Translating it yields CACTGSSYNSPLHF.

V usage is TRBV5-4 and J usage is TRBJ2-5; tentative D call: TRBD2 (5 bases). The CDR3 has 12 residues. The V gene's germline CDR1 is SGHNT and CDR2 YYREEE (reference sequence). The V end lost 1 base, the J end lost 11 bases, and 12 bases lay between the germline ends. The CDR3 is CASSLRPGEQYF. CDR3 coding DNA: TGTGCCAGCAGCTTGAGGCCTGGGGAGCAGTACTTC. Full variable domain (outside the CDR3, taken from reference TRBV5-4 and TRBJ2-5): ETGVTQSPTHLIKTRGQQVTLRCSSQSGHNTVSWYQQALGQGPQFIFQYYREEENGRGNFPPRFSGLQFPNYSSELNVNALELDDSALYLCASSLRPGEQYFGPGTRLLVL.

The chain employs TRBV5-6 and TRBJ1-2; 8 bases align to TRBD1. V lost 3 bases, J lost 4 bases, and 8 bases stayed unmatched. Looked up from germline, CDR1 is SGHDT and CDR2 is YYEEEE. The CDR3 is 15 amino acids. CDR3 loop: CASSSWTGLGYGYTF. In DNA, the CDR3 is TGTGCCAGCAGCTCCTGGACAGGGCTAGGCTATGGCTACACCTTC.

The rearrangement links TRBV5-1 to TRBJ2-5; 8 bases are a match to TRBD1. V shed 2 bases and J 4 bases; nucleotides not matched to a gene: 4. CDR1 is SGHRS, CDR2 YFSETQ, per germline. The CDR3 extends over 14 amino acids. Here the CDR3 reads CASSFGTGGETQYF. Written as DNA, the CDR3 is TGCGCCAGCAGCTTCGGCACAGGGGGAGAGACCCAGTACTTC.

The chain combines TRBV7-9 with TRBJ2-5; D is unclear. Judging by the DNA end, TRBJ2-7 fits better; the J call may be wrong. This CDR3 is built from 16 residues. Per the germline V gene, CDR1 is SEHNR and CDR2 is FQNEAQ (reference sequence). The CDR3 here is CASSLGAQDRSYEQYF. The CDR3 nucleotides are TGTGCCAGCAGCTTAGGGGCGCAGGATAGGTCCTACGAGCAGTACTTC.